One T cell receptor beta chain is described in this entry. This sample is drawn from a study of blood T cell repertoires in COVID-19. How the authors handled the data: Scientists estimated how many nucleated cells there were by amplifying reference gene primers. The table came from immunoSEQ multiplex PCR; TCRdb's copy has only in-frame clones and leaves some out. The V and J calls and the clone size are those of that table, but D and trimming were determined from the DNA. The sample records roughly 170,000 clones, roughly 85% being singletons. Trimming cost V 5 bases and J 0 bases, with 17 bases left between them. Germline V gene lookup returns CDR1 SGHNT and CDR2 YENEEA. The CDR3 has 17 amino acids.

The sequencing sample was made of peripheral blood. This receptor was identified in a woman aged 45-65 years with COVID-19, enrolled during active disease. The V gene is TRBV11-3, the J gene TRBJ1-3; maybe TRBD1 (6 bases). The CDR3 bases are TGTGCCAGCAGCCCCCAGGGGCCAGTACTCTCTGGAAACACCATATATTTT. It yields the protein CASSPQGPVLSGNTIYF.